These 12 T cell receptor beta chains came from one sample sequenced in a study of T cell responses to AZD1222 COVID-19 vaccine. The table came from immunoSEQ multiplex PCR; TCRdb's copy has only in-frame clones and leaves some out. The table records 120,000 or so clones, about 87% of them present only once. The specimen was peripheral blood, collected on day 0 of AZD1222 vaccination. The origin of the receptors is an adult in good health.

The rearrangement uses TRBV4-2 and TRBJ1-2; D ambiguous. The germline V gene has CDR1 LGHNA and CDR2 YNFKEQ. This CDR3 spans 13 amino acids. V dropped 6 bases and J dropped 3 bases, with 11 bases sitting between them. CDR3 protein: CASRPQDDYGYTF. The CDR3 region has the DNA TGTGCCAGCAGGCCTCAGGATGACTATGGCTACACCTTC.

The chain joins TRBV6-1 to TRBJ1-2; D gene uncertain. The CDR3 is 16 residues long. Germline CDR1 is MNHNS and CDR2 is SASEGT. The V and J ends lost 2 bases and 6 bases respectively, with 19 bases between them. CDR3 nucleotides: TGTGCCAGCAGTGAATATATGAGGGTTTCCCCGCATGGCTACACCTTC. Encoded protein: CASSEYMRVSPHGYTF.

The CDR3 DNA reads TGCGCCAGCAGCACAAACCTGGGGACCTCTGGAAACACCATATATTTT. Its protein product is CASSTNLGTSGNTIYF. The V call is TRBV5-1, the J call TRBJ1-3, with D maybe TRBD1 (5 bases). CDR1 and CDR2 (germline): SGHRS, YFSETQ. Deletions cut 4 bases from V and 0 bases from J, with 14 bases between. The length of the CDR3 is 16 residues.

The rearrangement uses TRBV19 and TRBJ1-2, with TRBD1 identical over 8 bases. The CDR3 spans 15 residues. Unmatched junction bases numbered 8, after V lost 5 bases and J lost 3 bases. CDR1 LNHDA and CDR2 SQIVND come from the germline V gene (reference sequence). CDR3 nucleotides: TGTGCCAGTAGTTCGGACAGGGTGCTCTACTATGGCTACACCTTC. It translates to CASSSDRVLYYGYTF. Full variable domain (remainder filled in from reference TRBV19 and TRBJ1-2): DGGITQSPKYLFRKEGQNVTLSCEQNLNHDAMYWYRQDPGQGLRLIYYSQIVNDFQKGDIAEGYSVSREKKESFPLTVTSAQKNPTAFYLCASSSDRVLYYGYTFGSGTRLTVV.

V is TRBV6-5 and J is TRBJ2-7; possibly TRBD2 for D (6 bases). V was shortened by 0 bases and J by 3 bases, with 15 bases between the two germline ends. This CDR3 has 16 amino acids. Germline-derived CDR1 and CDR2 are MNHEY and SVGAGI. CDR3 sequence (DNA): TGTGCCAGCAGTTACTCTCGGCCGGGACTGGGCTACGAGCAGTACTTC. Its translation is CASSYSRPGLGYEQYF.

This chain uses TRBV6-2 or TRBV6-3 with TRBJ1-4, with D perhaps TRBD1 (6 bases). The CDR3 length is 12 residues. V dropped 4 bases and J dropped 14 bases, with 14 bases sitting between them. The germline V gene encodes CDR1 MNHEY and CDR2 SVGEGT. CDR3 sequence (DNA): TGTGCCAGCAGTTTCATCGGGACACGGCTGTTTTTT. Protein sequence: CASSFIGTRLFF.

This chain connects TRBV5-5 to TRBJ2-2; D is perhaps TRBD2 (6 bases). The CDR3 totals 16 residues. Trimming took off 1 base at V and 1 base at J, with 11 bases between the two ends. CDR1 is SGHKS and CDR2 is YYEKEE in the germline V gene (reference sequence). CDR3 residues: CASSLNAGLNTGELFF. For the CDR3, the DNA is TGTGCCAGCAGCTTGAACGCGGGGTTGAACACCGGGGAGCTGTTTTTT.

This sequence joins TRBV18 and TRBJ1-1; 9 bases agree with TRBD1. Trimming cost V 3 bases and J 0 bases; bases outside gene matches: 5. Germline V gene sequence: CDR1 KGHSH, CDR2 LQKENI. The CDR3 totals 16 residues. The CDR3 reads CASSPGQGILNTEAFF. As DNA, the CDR3 is TGTGCCAGCTCACCGGGACAGGGAATTTTGAACACTGAAGCTTTCTTT. Combining the CDR3 with reference TRBV18 and TRBJ1-1 gives the whole variable domain NAGVMQNPRHLVRRRGQEARLRCSPMKGHSHVYWYRQLPEEGLKFMVYLQKENIIDESGMPKERFSAEFPKEGPSILRIQQVVRGDSAAYFCASSPGQGILNTEAFFGQGTRLTVV.

The rearrangement uses TRBV5-6 and TRBJ1-6; the D is unclear. The CDR3 covers 18 residues. Germline loops: CDR1 SGHDT, CDR2 YYEEEE. Trimming shortened V by 1 base and J by 3 bases, and 17 bases separated the two germline ends. The chain's CDR3 is CASSLRQGSLYYNSPLHF. For the CDR3, the DNA is TGTGCCAGCAGCTTGAGACAAGGCTCCCTTTACTATAATTCACCCCTCCACTTT.

Points on this clone: Other DNA sequences within the sample encode an identical CDR3. The V and J genes are TRBV5-1 and TRBJ2-3, with D perhaps given as TRBD1 or TRBD2 (5 bases each). Between the trimmed V and J ends, which lost 0 bases and 6 bases, there was a span of 8 bases. Germline CDR1 SGHRS, CDR2 YFSETQ. The CDR3 contains 13 residues. The CDR3 DNA sequence: TGCGCCAGCAGCTTGGAAGGGACCGATACGCAGTATTTT. Its protein product is CASSLEGTDTQYF.

DNA for the CDR3: TGCAGCGCGCCGGGACAGGGATTCAATGAGCAGTTCTTC. It yields the protein CSAPGQGFNEQFF. This chain joins TRBV29-1 and TRBJ2-1; 9 bases line up with TRBD1. Germline trimming cut 7 bases from V and 6 bases from J; bases unmatched to any gene: 7. Germline values: CDR1 SQVTM, CDR2 ANQGSEA. The CDR3 is 13 amino acids.

This clone was seen more than once but under ten times. The chain uses TRBV2 and TRBJ2-7; weak D call: TRBD2 (6 bases). Between the trimmed V and J ends, which lost 7 bases and 6 bases, there was a span of 16 bases. The CDR3 runs 13 residues. Germline CDR1 SNHLY, CDR2 FYNNEI. CDR3 sequence: CASINPGEGEQYF. CDR3 in DNA: TGTGCCAGCATAAACCCGGGAGAGGGCGAGCAGTACTTC.